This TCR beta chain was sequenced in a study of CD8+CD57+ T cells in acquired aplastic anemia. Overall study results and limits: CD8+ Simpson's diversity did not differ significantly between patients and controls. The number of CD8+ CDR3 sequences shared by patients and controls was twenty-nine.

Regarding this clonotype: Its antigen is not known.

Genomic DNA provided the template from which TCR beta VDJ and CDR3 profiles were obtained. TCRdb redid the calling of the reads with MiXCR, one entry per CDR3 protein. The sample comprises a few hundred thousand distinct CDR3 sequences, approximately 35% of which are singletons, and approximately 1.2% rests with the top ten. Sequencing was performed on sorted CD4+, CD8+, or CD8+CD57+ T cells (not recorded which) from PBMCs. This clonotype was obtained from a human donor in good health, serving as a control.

The CDR3 region has the DNA TGTGCCATCACCCGGGACAGGGGAGTCGAGCAGTACTTC. Amino acid sequence: CAITRDRGVEQYF. The rearrangement links TRBV10-3 to TRBJ2-7; 10 positions match TRBD1. The germline gives CDR1 ENHRY, CDR2 SYGVKD. V trimming: 7 bases; J trimming: 6 bases; junction bases outside the gene matches: 6. The CDR3 covers 13 residues.